This is a list of T cell receptor beta chains from one sample in a study of CD8+ T cells in alopecia areata. Sequencing used immunoSEQ multiplex PCR; TCRdb keeps in-frame clones, though not all of them. The sample shows a few hundred thousand clones, roughly two fifths of them seen only once. The source was CD4+ T cells sorted from blood, collected between weeks 30 and 35, from a patient treated with tofacitinib. Source of these receptors: a human donor with alopecia areata. The CDR3 runs from the conserved cysteine through the conserved F or W. The D gene is left open where the match is weak. Only some rows state a clone size, as once, few, many or a class for expanded clones.

J: TRBJ1-2
size: few
D: NA
V: TRBV25-1
DNA: TGTGCCAGCAGTGAATATAAATCCGGCTACACCTTC
CDR3: CASSEYKSGYTF

J: TRBJ1-1
size: many
D: NA
V: TRBV23-1
DNA: TGCGCCAGCAAAAACGGGGGCAAGAACACTGAAGCTTTCTTT
CDR3: CASKNGGKNTEAFF

J: TRBJ1-1
size: few
D: NA
V: TRBV7-3
DNA: TGTGCCAGCAGCCCAGGGGCGAACACTGAAGCTTTCTTT
CDR3: CASSPGANTEAFF

J: TRBJ2-3
size: NA
D: NA
V: TRBV11-2
DNA: TGTGCCTCCTCAAGCCACGGGGGCAGGGCAGATACGCAGTATTTT
CDR3: CASSSHGGRADTQYF

J: TRBJ2-3
size: few
D: NA
V: TRBV7-9
DNA: TGTGCCAGCAGCTATTCTAGCACAGATACGCAGTATTTT
CDR3: CASSYSSTDTQYF

J: TRBJ2-1
size: NA
D: TRBD2
V: TRBV6-1
DNA: TGTGCCAGCAGTGAAGGATTCGGGGGGAGCTCCTACAATGAGCAGTTCTTC
CDR3: CASSEGFGGSSYNEQFF

J: TRBJ1-5
size: NA
D: NA
V: TRBV4-1
DNA: TGCGCCAGCAGCCATCCATCCGAGGGAGGGGGGGCCCAGCCCCAGCATTTT
CDR3: CASSHPSEGGGAQPQHF

J: TRBJ2-1
size: NA
D: NA
V: TRBV29-1
DNA: TGCAGCGTTGCCCCCGCTTTGGATGAGCAGTTCTTC
CDR3: CSVAPALDEQFF

J: TRBJ2-5
size: NA
D: NA
V: TRBV5-1
DNA: TGCGCCAGCAGCACGCGGGACCAAGAGACCCAGTACTTC
CDR3: CASSTRDQETQYF

J: TRBJ1-4
size: NA
D: TRBD1
V: TRBV30
DNA: TGTGCCTGGCGGGACAGGGGAGGCGGAAAACTGTTTTTT
CDR3: CAWRDRGGGKLFF

J: TRBJ2-2
size: NA
D: NA
V: TRBV29-1
DNA: TGCAGCGTTAACACCGGGGAGCTGTTTTTT
CDR3: CSVNTGELFF

J: TRBJ2-1
size: many
D: NA
V: TRBV2
DNA: TGTGCCAGCAGTGACGGGGGACAGTCGAATGAGCAGTTCTTC
CDR3: CASSDGGQSNEQFF

J: TRBJ1-1
size: many
D: NA
V: TRBV7-3
DNA: TGTGCCAGCAGCTTAATCGCGGGGAACACTGAAGCTTTCTTT
CDR3: CASSLIAGNTEAFF

J: TRBJ1-2
size: NA
D: NA
V: TRBV29-1
DNA: TGCAGCGTTGAAGAGGCTAGGGCTATCTATGGCTACACCTTC
CDR3: CSVEEARAIYGYTF

J: TRBJ2-5
size: few
D: NA
V: TRBV14
DNA: TGTGCCAGCAGCCAAGAATTTAGTTGGGCAACGGAGACCCAGTACTTC
CDR3: CASSQEFSWATETQYF

J: TRBJ2-3
size: NA
D: NA
V: TRBV5-1
DNA: TGCGCCAGCAGCTCGGACGGCACAGATACGCAGTATTTT
CDR3: CASSSDGTDTQYF

J: TRBJ1-5
size: few
D: TRBD1
V: TRBV2
DNA: TGTGCCAGCAAGCACCGGGACAGGGTGGGACAGCCCCAGCATTTT
CDR3: CASKHRDRVGQPQHF

J: TRBJ1-2
size: NA
D: NA
V: TRBV5-4
DNA: TGTGCCAGCAGCTTGGCCTTGGGGGCAGATAGAGGCTACACCTTC
CDR3: CASSLALGADRGYTF

J: TRBJ2-2
size: NA
D: NA
V: TRBV11-1
DNA: TGTGCCAGCAGGGGACTCCTCGGGACACCATACACCGGGGAGCTGTTTTTT
CDR3: CASRGLLGTPYTGELFF

J: TRBJ1-2
size: once
D: NA
V: TRBV9
DNA: TGTGCCAGCAGCGTGTCGTTTAACTATGGCTACACCTTC
CDR3: CASSVSFNYGYTF

J: TRBJ2-5
size: NA
D: TRBD2
V: TRBV7-9
DNA: TGTGCCAGCAGACTAGCGGTCCAAGAGACCCAGTACTTC
CDR3: CASRLAVQETQYF

J: TRBJ1-5
size: NA
D: TRBD1
V: TRBV2
DNA: TGTGCCAGCAGGCGACAGGGAGGCGGCAATCAGCCCCAGCATTTT
CDR3: CASRRQGGGNQPQHF

J: TRBJ2-5
size: few
D: TRBD1
V: TRBV18
DNA: TGTGCCAGCTCATCTGGACAGGGCCGGGAGACCCAGTACTTC
CDR3: CASSSGQGRETQYF

J: TRBJ1-1
size: few
D: NA
V: TRBV6-5
DNA: TGTGCCAGCAGTTACCCCGACATATATGGGAACACTGAAGCTTTCTTT
CDR3: CASSYPDIYGNTEAFF